This TCR beta chain derives from a study of blood T cell repertoires in COVID-19. Across the whole study: COVID-19 samples from acute and convalescent phases originated in the United States, Italy and Spain. The cDNA or gDNA used as material had been derived from T cells, B-cell-depleted T cells, or PBMCs.

The CDR3 has 12 amino acids. CDR1 and CDR2 (germline): MNHEY, SVGAGI. V lost 4 bases and J lost 5, with 8 bases in between. In its sample, this clone was seen a few times. Under the authors' procedure: It was from reference gene primer amplification that nucleated cell counts were estimated. The method was immunoSEQ multiplex PCR; TCRdb's version includes in-frame clones alone and lacks a portion of them. The DNA was the basis for D and trimming; V, J and clone size are from that table. The sample holds approximately 300,000 clones; about 84% are singletons and the top ten take 1.5% to 2%. The chain has TRBV6-5 and TRBJ1-2, with D hard to call. Source material: peripheral blood. The source of this sequence is a woman in her forties or fifties with acute or convalescent COVID-19. CDR3 sequence (DNA): TGTGCCAGCAGTTCAGGATCTTATGGCTACACCTTC. It translates to CASSSGSYGYTF.